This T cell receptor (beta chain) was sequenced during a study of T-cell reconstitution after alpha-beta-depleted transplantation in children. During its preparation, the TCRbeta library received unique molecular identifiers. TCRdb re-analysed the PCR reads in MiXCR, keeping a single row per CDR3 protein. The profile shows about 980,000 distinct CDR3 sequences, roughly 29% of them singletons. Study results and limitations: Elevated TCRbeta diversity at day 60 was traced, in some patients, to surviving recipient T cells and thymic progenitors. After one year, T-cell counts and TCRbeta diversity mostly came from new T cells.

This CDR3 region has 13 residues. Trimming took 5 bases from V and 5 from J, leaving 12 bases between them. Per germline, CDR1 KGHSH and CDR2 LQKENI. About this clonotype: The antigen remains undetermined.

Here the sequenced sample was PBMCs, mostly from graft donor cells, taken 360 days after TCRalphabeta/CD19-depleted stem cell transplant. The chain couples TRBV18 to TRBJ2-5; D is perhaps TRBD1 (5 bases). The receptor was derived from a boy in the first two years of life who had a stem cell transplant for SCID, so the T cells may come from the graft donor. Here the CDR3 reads CASSSQQGETQYF. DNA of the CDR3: TGTGCCAGCTCATCCCAGCAGGGTGAGACCCAGTACTTC.